Shown below are 24 T cell receptor beta chains from a single sample sequenced in a study of TIL therapy for anti-PD-1-resistant metastatic lung cancer. The time point is: pre-treatment sample, taken before nivolumab and TIL therapy. Sequencing used immunoSEQ v3. Measured with immunoSEQ multiplex PCR; TCRdb has only the in-frame clones, and not every one. Among more than 55,000 clones listed, about 69% were seen once. The sequenced sample was blood, obtained at baseline. Receptor source: a person aged 25 to 80 with non-small cell lung cancer.

The chain is built from TRBV7-2 and TRBJ1-5; D possibly corresponds to TRBD1 (6 bases). The CDR3 has 13 residues. V was clipped by 8 bases and J by 3 bases, with 11 bases between them. Germline CDR1 reads SGHTA; CDR2 reads FQGNSA. The CDR3 DNA is TGTGCCAGCGGCCGGGACAACAATCAGCCCCAGCATTTT. This encodes CASGRDNNQPQHF.

V usage is TRBV19 and J usage is TRBJ1-1, with unresolved D. V was trimmed by 3 bases and J by 5 bases, leaving 10 bases between them. This CDR3 comprises 13 residues. Germline V gene lookup returns CDR1 LNHDA and CDR2 SQIVND (reference sequence). This chain's CDR3 is CASSMREGTEAFF. For the CDR3, the DNA is TGTGCCAGTAGTATGAGGGAGGGAACTGAAGCTTTCTTT. The full variable domain, its missing parts supplied by reference TRBV19 and TRBJ1-1, is DGGITQSPKYLFRKEGQNVTLSCEQNLNHDAMYWYRQDPGQGLRLIYYSQIVNDFQKGDIAEGYSVSREKKESFPLTVTSAQKNPTAFYLCASSMREGTEAFFGQGTRLTVV.

The V call is TRBV5-6, the J call TRBJ1-5, with 9 bases identical to TRBD1. CDR3 size: 17 residues. Germline trimming cut 2 bases from V and 0 bases from J; bases unmatched to any gene: 6. The V gene's germline CDR1 is SGHDT and CDR2 YYEEEE. CDR3 sequence: CASSLGRTGASNQPQHF. The DNA for the CDR3 is TGTGCCAGCAGCTTAGGAAGGACAGGGGCTAGCAATCAGCCCCAGCATTTT.

This chain joins TRBV6-5 and TRBJ2-7; 11 nucleotides line up with TRBD2. In germline, CDR1 is MNHEY, CDR2 SVGAGI. Trimming removed 7 bases from V and 6 bases from J; junction bases left unmatched: 8. CDR3 length equals 14 residues. The CDR3 bases are TGTGCCAGCACTTTAGCGGGAGGGCCGGGCGAGCAGTACTTC. Translating gives CASTLAGGPGEQYF.

This clone was seen a few times. The rearrangement uses TRBV19 and TRBJ2-7, with 7 bases lining up with TRBD1. This CDR3 contains 14 residues. Germline trimming cut 5 bases from V and 3 bases from J; bases unmatched to any gene: 7. Germline V gene sequence: CDR1 LNHDA, CDR2 SQIVND (reference sequence). CDR3 DNA: TGTGCCAGTAGTGTTCCGGGACAGTACTACGAGCAGTACTTC. It specifies CASSVPGQYYEQYF. Based on the CDR3 plus reference TRBV19 and TRBJ2-7, the full variable domain is DGGITQSPKYLFRKEGQNVTLSCEQNLNHDAMYWYRQDPGQGLRLIYYSQIVNDFQKGDIAEGYSVSREKKESFPLTVTSAQKNPTAFYLCASSVPGQYYEQYFGPGTRLTVT.

The rearrangement joins TRBV7-9 to TRBJ2-3; 7 bases are a match to TRBD1. Germline V gene lookup returns CDR1 SEHNR and CDR2 FQNEAQ (reference sequence). Trimming at V came to 5 bases and at J to 4 bases, leaving 9 bases not matched to a gene. The CDR3 is 15 amino acids. This chain's CDR3 is CASSPPDRAADTQYF. CDR3 coding DNA: TGTGCCAGCAGCCCGCCAGACAGGGCGGCAGATACGCAGTATTTT.

V is TRBV5-1 and J is TRBJ2-6; no definite D call. Germline CDR1 SGHRS, CDR2 YFSETQ. CDR3 length: 16 residues. Trimming removed 0 bases from V and 0 bases from J, with 7 bases in between. The CDR3 DNA reads TGCGCCAGCAGCTTGGCACTGAGCTCTGGGGCCAACGTCCTGACTTTC. It translates to CASSLALSSGANVLTF. Combining the CDR3 with reference TRBV5-1 and TRBJ2-6 gives the whole variable domain KAGVTQTPRYLIKTRGQQVTLSCSPISGHRSVSWYQQTPGQGLQFLFEYFSETQRNKGNFPGRFSGRQFSNSRSEMNVSTLELGDSALYLCASSLALSSGANVLTFGAGSRLTVL.

In this sample, this clone turned up a few times. This rearrangement joins TRBV11-3 to TRBJ1-1; D is unresolved. Germline V lookup: CDR1 SGHNT, CDR2 YENEEA. Trimming pared 5 bases from V and 1 base from J, leaving 8 bases between. This CDR3 is built from 13 residues. CDR3 DNA sequence: TGTGCCAGCAGCCAACAGACGAACACTGAAGCTTTCTTT. As protein: CASSQQTNTEAFF. Drawing the rest from reference TRBV11-3 and TRBJ1-1, the complete variable domain is EAGVVQSPRYKIIEKKQPVAFWCNPISGHNTLYWYLQNLGQGPELLIRYENEEAVDDSQLPKDRFSAERLKGVDSTLKIQPAELGDSAVYLCASSQQTNTEAFFGQGTRLTVV.

The V call is TRBV5-1, the J call TRBJ2-3; D perhaps matches TRBD1 (6 bases). Trimming cost V 2 bases and J 6 bases, with 19 bases left between them. Germline-derived CDR1 and CDR2 are SGHRS and YFSETQ. The length of the CDR3 is 16 residues. The CDR3 region is CASSFRDTRPADTQYF. The CDR3 DNA follows: TGCGCCAGCAGCTTCCGGGACACCCGACCCGCGGATACGCAGTATTTT.

J is TRBJ2-1 and V is TRBV9; 8 bases are shared with TRBD2. Trimming removed 3 bases from V and 10 bases from J; junction bases left unmatched: 9. The CDR3 covers 14 residues. CDR1 and CDR2 (germline): SGDLS, YYNGEE. The chain's CDR3 is CASSGLSSGNEQFF. In DNA form, the CDR3 reads TGTGCCAGCAGCGGACTCAGTAGCGGGAACGAGCAGTTCTTC. The whole variable domain, filled in from reference TRBV9 and TRBJ2-1, reads DSGVTQTPKHLITATGQRVTLRCSPRSGDLSVYWYQQSLDQGLQFLIQYYNGEERAKGNILERFSAQQFPDLHSELNLSSLELGDSALYFCASSGLSSGNEQFFGPGTRLTVL.

A few counts support this clone. The rearrangement joins TRBV7-9 to TRBJ1-4; TRBD1 might be the D (5 bases). The CDR3 extends over 13 amino acids. Trimming stripped 8 bases from V and 5 bases from J, with 12 bases between. Germline V gives CDR1 SEHNR, CDR2 FQNEAQ (reference sequence). CDR3: CASSTEPNEKLFF. The DNA for the CDR3 is TGTGCCAGCTCGACAGAGCCGAATGAAAAACTGTTTTTT.

This clone was seen only a few times. V is TRBV19 and J is TRBJ1-1; D unresolved. CDR1 is LNHDA, CDR2 SQIVND, per germline (reference sequence). Deletions cut 8 bases from V and 3 bases from J, with 16 bases between. CDR3 length: 14 amino acids. CDR3 in amino acids: CASRHDGSYTEAFF. CDR3 nucleotides: TGTGCCAGTCGACACGACGGTTCATACACTGAAGCTTTCTTT.

This clone has only a few counts. The rearrangement links TRBV7-9 to TRBJ2-7; D is perhaps TRBD1 (6 bases). Per germline, CDR1 SEHNR and CDR2 FQNEAQ (reference sequence). With 5 bases removed from V and 0 bases from J, the gap between germline ends came to 17 bases. This CDR3 has 16 amino acids. This CDR3 reads CASSPWDTVSSYEQYF. CDR3 in DNA: TGTGCCAGCAGCCCGTGGGACACGGTGAGCTCCTACGAGCAGTACTTC.

The chain employs TRBV7-9 and TRBJ1-3; TRBD1 is a possible D gene (5 bases). CDR1 is SEHNR and CDR2 is FQNEAQ in the germline V gene (reference sequence). V was clipped by 5 bases and J by 3 bases, with 17 bases between them. The CDR3 has 16 amino acids. The CDR3 DNA follows: TGTGCCAGCAGCCCACCCGGGGGTTCGTATGGAAACACCATATATTTT. This codes for CASSPPGGSYGNTIYF.

The rearrangement uses TRBV5-6 and TRBJ1-2; maybe TRBD1 (5 bases). The CDR3 length is 13 residues. The V end lost 6 bases, the J end lost 4 bases, and 13 bases lay between the germline ends. The germline gives CDR1 SGHDT, CDR2 YYEEEE. The CDR3 spells CASNDQGLYGYTF. CDR3 in DNA: TGTGCCAGCAACGACCAGGGACTCTATGGCTACACCTTC.

In its sample, this clone was seen a few times. The chain couples TRBV14 to TRBJ1-1; no clear D. Trimming removed 1 base from V and 6 bases from J, with 24 bases in between. The germline gives CDR1 SGHDN, CDR2 FVKESK. The CDR3 is 18 amino acids. CDR3 in DNA: TGTGCCAGCAGCCAAGTGAGGACTAGGACGCTCCCTGGGGCTGAAGCTTTCTTT. Translating gives CASSQVRTRTLPGAEAFF.

This sequence joins TRBV11-3 and TRBJ2-4; possibly TRBD2 for D (6 bases). Trimming removed 3 bases from V and 7 bases from J, with 10 bases in between. The CDR3 length is 13 residues. CDR1 and CDR2 (germline): SGHNT, YENEEA. The CDR3 DNA follows: TGTGCCAGCAGCTTCTCCCGGGAGAACATTCAGTACTTC. Its translation: CASSFSRENIQYF.

This chain connects TRBV19 to TRBJ1-1; perhaps TRBD1 as D (5 bases). This CDR3 spans 14 amino acids. Germline loops: CDR1 LNHDA, CDR2 SQIVND (reference sequence). V was cut by 2 bases and J by 3 bases, with 10 bases left in between. The CDR3 DNA reads as TGTGCCAGTAGTATATTGGGGGGATACACTGAAGCTTTCTTT. It yields the protein CASSILGGYTEAFF.

There are a few counts of this clone. This chain joins TRBV2 and TRBJ2-4; 10 nucleotides line up with TRBD2. The ends lost 2 bases at V and 7 bases at J; junction bases unmatched: 8. Looked up from germline, CDR1 is SNHLY and CDR2 is FYNNEI. CDR3 size: 16 residues. The CDR3 DNA reads as TGTGCCAGCAGTGAAATGTCTAGCGGGAGCAGGAACATTCAGTACTTC. This sequence encodes CASSEMSSGSRNIQYF. Full variable domain (missing parts from reference TRBV2 and TRBJ2-4): EPEVTQTPSHQVTQMGQEVILRCVPISNHLYFYWYRQILGQKVEFLVSFYNNEISEKSEIFDDQFSVERPDGSNFTLKIRSTKLEDSAMYFCASSEMSSGSRNIQYFGAGTRLSVL.

This clone appeared a few times. The chain employs TRBV4-1 and TRBJ1-5; D uncertain. Trimming took 4 bases from V and 3 from J, leaving 13 bases between them. The CDR3 totals 15 residues. Germline CDR1 reads MGHRA; CDR2 reads YSYEKL. The CDR3 reads CASSRGRGDNQPQHF. The CDR3 bases are TGCGCCAGCAGCCGCGGACGGGGAGACAATCAGCCCCAGCATTTT.

J is TRBJ2-5 and V is TRBV28; D remains ambiguous. Germline-derived CDR1 and CDR2 are MDHEN and SYDVKM. The CDR3 is 12 residues long. The germline V and J ends were trimmed by 6 bases and 4 bases, with 9 bases remaining between them. CDR3 nucleotide sequence: TGTGCCAGCAGCGATTGGGGAGAGACCCAGTACTTC. Protein sequence: CASSDWGETQYF.

This chain uses TRBV30 with TRBJ2-5; perhaps TRBD2 as D (6 bases). Germline V gene lookup returns CDR1 GTSNPN and CDR2 SVGIG (reference sequence). The germline V and J ends were trimmed by 3 bases and 5 bases, with 19 bases remaining between them. The CDR3 runs 15 residues. CDR3 protein: CAWSPLEGIMETQYF. CDR3 nucleotide sequence: TGTGCCTGGAGCCCCCTGGAGGGGATCATGGAGACCCAGTACTTC.

J is TRBJ2-2 and V is TRBV7-9; 7 bases fit TRBD1. V trimming: 4 bases; J trimming: 1 base; junction bases outside the gene matches: 3. This CDR3 spans 15 amino acids. The germline CDR1 and CDR2 sequences are SEHNR and FQNEAQ (reference sequence). The CDR3 region is CASSYGQVNTGELFF. The CDR3 nucleotides are TGTGCCAGCAGCTACGGACAGGTGAACACCGGGGAGCTGTTTTTT.

CDR3 sequence (DNA): TGTGCCAGCGACAGTGCAACTAATGAAAAACTGTTTTTT. Translated, it gives CASDSATNEKLFF. The chain combines TRBV6-1 with TRBJ1-4; tentative D call: TRBD1 (5 bases). The germline CDR1 and CDR2 sequences are MNHNS and SASEGT. The CDR3 has 13 amino acids. Trimming took off 8 bases at V and 0 bases at J, with 7 bases between the two ends.